These T cell receptor beta chains were read from a single sample in a study of T cells in Graves' hyperthyroidism and ophthalmopathy. Each CDR3 protein gets one entry after TCRdb re-called the multiplex PCR reads with MiXCR. Of a few hundred thousand distinct CDR3 sequences listed, approximately 15% were seen once; the top ten hold 5% to 6.5%. Sequencing was performed on blood. The receptors shown here come from a woman aged 18-30 years with Graves' hyperthyroidism. CDR3s include the opening cysteine and the closing phenylalanine or tryptophan. Fields, in order: CDR3 protein, V gene.

CASSKPGLGKNTGELFF | TRBV28
CSALAATEAFF | TRBV29-1
CASSLGRVPVIAGNTIYF | TRBV7-9
CASRSIISGARDEQYF | TRBV6-1
CASRPGTGVETQYF | TRBV2
CASSLRPLQETQYF | TRBV11-3
CASSYRRPGLNLPLHF | TRBV6-2/TRBV6-3
CASSYSVTTNTGELFF | TRBV6-5
CASNRQGVQETQYF | TRBV6-1
CASSLAQGLSKKLFF | TRBV7-9
CASSFTPRQLQETQYF | TRBV28
CASSHGDSYEQYF | TRBV10-1
CASSSPREKGATGELFF | TRBV5-1
CASSSSGRSYEQYF | TRBV10-2
CSVGAGAYEQYF | TRBV29-1
CASSGVEQFF | TRBV12-3/TRBV12-4
CASSSDSLNTETFF | TRBV7-9
CSVDSRDYEAFF | TRBV29-1
CASLGQGAGSSYEQYF | TRBV19
CAQGGTTYNEQFF | TRBV30
CSVEGREVAGLNEQFF | TRBV29-1
CASSVGDRHSYGYTF | TRBV7-9
CASSPKRQGDTEAFF | TRBV18
CASRTGGSNQPQHF | TRBV28
CASTISGGGSPLHF | TRBV12-3/TRBV12-4
CASGDRGGYGYTF | TRBV2
CASATLAGEFYNEQFF | TRBV18
CASSESTGARYEQYF | TRBV18
CASSWGPEETQYF | TRBV5-1
CSAEGLAGVYEQYF | TRBV20-1
CASSLDAAGQYF | TRBV7-9
CASSPRQGVDEQYF | TRBV18
CSAQKGGKNTEAFF | TRBV20-1
CASSLGQEADTQYF | TRBV5-1
CSAPGQGEEKLFF | TRBV20-1
CAWRFLGTGTYEQYF | TRBV30
CASSFEAAKNIQYF | TRBV28
CASSFTLNYGYTF | TRBV12-3/TRBV12-4
CASSSKTRNTGELFF | TRBV7-6
CASTHARSWGEQYF | TRBV7-9
CASSMGRTAYEQYF | TRBV12-3/TRBV12-4
CASSPKDVGAYNEQFF | TRBV5-6
CASSWAVSSYNSPLHF | TRBV28
CATQFGSSYEQYF | TRBV15
CAWSVSPGYDSPLHF | TRBV30
CASSVGTGGRYEQYF | TRBV9
CASSPIQLGGLNKEQFF | TRBV7-9
CASSLARVGNEQFF | TRBV12-3/TRBV12-4
CASSKLSGGYQETQYF | TRBV5-6
CSAPLAGGLTGELFF | TRBV20-1
CASSPDRISTDTQYF | TRBV7-3
CASSPSGSWSQREETQYF | TRBV27
CASSYQRDYGYTF | TRBV12-3/TRBV12-4
CASSYNRENIQYF | TRBV6-1
CASSLALIGTSGKDTGELFF | TRBV5-1
CAWSLARGTDTQYF | TRBV30
CSARAGQMNTEAFF | TRBV20-1
CASWGRGFNEKLFF | TRBV28
CASSFGLAKRTLNYGYTF | TRBV12-3/TRBV12-4
CAWTSTVNTEAFF | TRBV30